A single sample is the source of the 14 T cell receptor beta chains below, sequenced in a study of T cells in Graves' hyperthyroidism and ophthalmopathy (dated by TCRdb to the late 2010s). The protocol used for the library was multiplex PCR. For sequencing, an Illumina HiSeq 2000 was employed. Amplification of TCR beta CDR3 regions was carried out from RNA transcripts. A first-round RT-PCR of the TCR CDR3 used the HTBI primer set with the Qiagen OneStep RT-PCR kit. TCRdb reprocessing: public reads trimmed at Q25 with fastp, clones called with MiXCR, in-frame beta chains kept. Each record represents a unique CDR3 protein, reported with the most common genes and DNA among its rows. The sample contains some 600,000 distinct CDR3 sequences, approximately 15% of them found a single time. The ten largest clones take up roughly 5.7% of the sample. The sequencing input was blood. All receptors come from a woman in her twenties or thirties with Graves' hyperthyroidism that later progressed to Graves' ophthalmopathy.

This clonotype showed up just a few times. The J gene is TRBJ2-2, the V gene TRBV30; weak D call: TRBD2 (6 bases). Germline V gives CDR1 GTSNPN, CDR2 SVGIG (reference sequence). Trimming pared 1 base from V and 4 bases from J, leaving 13 bases between. There are 15 residues in the CDR3. This CDR3 reads CAWSAGRDFTGELFF. CDR3 bases: TGTGCCTGGAGTGCCGGTAGGGACTTCACCGGGGAGCTGTTTTTT.

This clonotype was detected only a few times. The CDR3 sequence is CASSPTGPTESSGNTIYF. As DNA, the CDR3 is TGTGCCAGCTCCCCCACGGGGCCAACCGAAAGCTCTGGAAACACCATATATTTT. The chain is built from TRBV18 and TRBJ1-3, with a weak D call TRBD1 (5 bases). Trimming took off 6 bases at V and 0 bases at J, with 21 bases between the two ends. The CDR3 is 18 residues long. Germline CDR1 is KGHSH and CDR2 is LQKENI.

This clonotype was observed many times. The chain is built from TRBV5-6 and TRBJ2-5; a weak D match, TRBD1 (5 bases). Germline CDR1 is SGHDT and CDR2 is YYEEEE. The germline V and J ends were trimmed by 0 bases and 5 bases, with 14 bases remaining between them. The CDR3 is 15 residues long. CDR3 loop: CASSLEQPSGETQYF. The CDR3 nucleotides read TGTGCCAGCAGCTTGGAACAGCCCTCAGGGGAGACCCAGTACTTC.

There are many counts of this clonotype. The rearrangement links TRBV5-1 to TRBJ2-1, with a possible D match to TRBD2 (6 bases). CDR3 length: 17 amino acids. Trimming cost V 4 bases and J 1 base, with 18 bases left between them. CDR1 is SGHRS, CDR2 YFSETQ, per germline. CDR3 in DNA: TGCGCCAGCAGCCTCCTTCGACTAGATGGATCCTACAATGAGCAGTTCTTC. It codes for CASSLLRLDGSYNEQFF.

This clonotype was observed many times. The chain recombines TRBV19 with TRBJ2-3; 9 bases are shared with TRBD2. V lost 7 bases, J lost 4 bases, and 6 bases stayed unmatched. In germline, CDR1 is LNHDA, CDR2 SQIVND (reference sequence). This CDR3 spans 14 amino acids. CDR3 sequence (DNA): TGTGCCAGTACCCTGACTAGCGGCGCAGATACGCAGTATTTT. Translated: CASTLTSGADTQYF.

The chain uses TRBV15 and TRBJ1-6, with D possibly being TRBD1 (5 bases). V lost 0 bases, J lost 6 bases, and 15 bases lay in between. The CDR3 extends over 17 amino acids. Germline values: CDR1 LNHNV, CDR2 YYDKDF (reference sequence). Here the CDR3 reads CATSRDQAGVLNSPLHF. The CDR3, as DNA: TGTGCCACCAGCAGAGACCAGGCGGGGGTTCTTAATTCACCCCTCCACTTT.

This clonotype occurred many times. The chain carries TRBV19 and TRBJ2-2; D perhaps matches TRBD1 (6 bases). The CDR3 length is 15 residues. CDR1 and CDR2 from the germline V gene are LNHDA and SQIVND (reference sequence). V lost 7 bases, J lost 5 bases, and 17 bases lay in between. The CDR3 bases are TGTGCCAGTACGGAACAGGGTTTAAGGACCGGGGAGCTGTTTTTT. Its protein product is CASTEQGLRTGELFF.

Points on this clonotype: Being one base from a much bigger clone, this may be a read error. This chain connects TRBV9 to TRBJ2-3, with a tentative D call TRBD1 (5 bases). CDR1 and CDR2 from the germline V gene are SGDLS and YYNGEE. The CDR3 length is 16 residues. CDR3 bases: TGTGCCAGCAGCGAGGCCCCTCCTGCTTCCACAGGTACGCAGTATTTT. Encoded protein: CASSEAPPASTGTQYF. The complete variable domain, with remaining parts taken from reference TRBV9 and TRBJ2-3, reads DSGVTQTPKHLITATGQRVTLRCSPRSGDLSVYWYQQSLDQGLQFLIQYYNGEERAKGNILERFSAQQFPDLHSELNLSSLELGDSALYFCASSEAPPASTGTQYFGPGTRLTVL.

This clonotype appeared many times. This rearrangement joins TRBV12-3 or TRBV12-4 to TRBJ2-2, with TRBD2 matching 13 bases. Germline trimming cut 4 bases from V and 3 bases from J; bases unmatched to any gene: 5. This CDR3 contains 17 residues. CDR3 loop: CASSSGTSGKDTGELFF. In nucleotides, the CDR3 is TGTGCCAGCAGTTCCGGGACTAGCGGGAAAGACACCGGGGAGCTGTTTTTT.

The table lists this clonotype with a few counts. The chain links TRBV10-3 to TRBJ2-3, with a tentative D call TRBD2 (6 bases). V lost 4 bases and J lost 4, with 15 bases in between. Per the germline V gene, CDR1 is ENHRY and CDR2 is SYGVKD. The length of the CDR3 is 15 residues. CDR3 sequence (DNA): TGTGCCATCAGTGCTGGAGGGGTGGGGGCAGATACGCAGTATTTT. It encodes CAISAGGVGADTQYF.

This clonotype was counted at least ten times. V and J are TRBV11-2 and TRBJ2-2; no reliable D call. The V gene lost 3 bases and the J gene lost 6 bases, with 14 bases spanning the gap. CDR1 and CDR2 (germline): SGHAT, FQNNGV. The CDR3 loop spans 15 amino acids. CDR3 in amino acids: CASSFSRSRSGELFF. CDR3 coding DNA: TGTGCCAGCAGCTTTTCCAGGAGCCGTTCCGGGGAGCTGTTTTTT.

This clonotype was detected many times. The chain has TRBV3-1 and TRBJ1-5; tentative D call: TRBD1 (5 bases). V gave up 3 bases and J gave up 6 bases, with 12 bases separating them. The germline CDR1 and CDR2 sequences are LGHDT and YNNKEL (reference sequence). The CDR3 has 14 residues. The CDR3 nucleotides read TGTGCCAGCAGCCAGGCAGGGTACGGTCAGCCCCAGCATTTT. Amino acids: CASSQAGYGQPQHF.

J is TRBJ2-3 and V is TRBV6-1; the D gene is possibly TRBD2 (5 bases). Germline loops: CDR1 MNHNS, CDR2 SASEGT. The CDR3 loop spans 15 amino acids. Trimming removed 6 bases from V and 1 base from J, with 14 bases in between. In DNA form, the CDR3 reads TGTGCCAGCAGAAACGGGGAAGTAGGCACAGATACGCAGTATTTT. This translates into CASRNGEVGTDTQYF.

The chain is built from TRBV29-1 and TRBJ1-1; no reliable D call. V lost 3 bases and J 1 base, leaving 9 bases between the germline ends. Germline loops: CDR1 SQVTM, CDR2 ANQGSEA. The CDR3 runs to 13 residues. CDR3 loop: CSVEPTRNTEAFF. CDR3 nucleotides: TGCAGCGTTGAGCCTACAAGGAACACTGAAGCTTTCTTT.